This T cell receptor (beta chain) originates from a study of shared clonotypes between healthy human individuals. Study results and limitations: In contrast to clonotypes shared by all four donors, non-shared clonotypes had lower generation probabilities. Roughly 5% of naive CD4 clonotypes were common to a handful of donors.

With respect to this clone: Its antigen remains unidentified.

V lost 8 bases and J lost 5, with 12 bases in between. The CDR3 sequence is 13 residues long. Germline V lookup: CDR1 MNHEY, CDR2 SVGAGI. Measured with immunoSEQ multiplex PCR; TCRdb has only the in-frame clones, and not every one. The data show fewer than 1.6 million clones, around 98.5% seen once. This chain uses TRBV6-5 with TRBJ2-2, with D perhaps assigned TRBD1 or TRBD2 (5 bases each). The sequenced sample was naive CD4+ T cells sorted from blood. Subset indicated: CD45RA+ positively selected. The sequence was collected from a young man in good health. CDR3 residues: CASWGLWTGELFF. CDR3 sequence (DNA): TGTGCCAGCTGGGGGTTATGGACCGGGGAGCTGTTTTTT.